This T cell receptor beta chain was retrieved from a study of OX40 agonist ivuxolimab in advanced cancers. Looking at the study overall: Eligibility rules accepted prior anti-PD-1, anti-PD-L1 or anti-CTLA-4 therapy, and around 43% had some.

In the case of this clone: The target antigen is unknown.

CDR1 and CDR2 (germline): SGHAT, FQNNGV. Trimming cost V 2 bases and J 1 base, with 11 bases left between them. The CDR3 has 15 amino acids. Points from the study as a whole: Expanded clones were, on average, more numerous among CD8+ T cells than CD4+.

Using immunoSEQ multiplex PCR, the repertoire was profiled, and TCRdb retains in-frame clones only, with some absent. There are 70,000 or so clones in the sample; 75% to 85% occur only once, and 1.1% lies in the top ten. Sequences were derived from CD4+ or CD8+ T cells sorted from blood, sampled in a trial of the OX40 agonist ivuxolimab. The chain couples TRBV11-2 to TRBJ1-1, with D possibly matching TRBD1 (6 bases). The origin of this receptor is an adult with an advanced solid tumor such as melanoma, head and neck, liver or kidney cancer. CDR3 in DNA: TGTGCCAGCAGCTTACTCGGGGGCCAGAACACTGAAGCTTTCTTT. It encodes CASSLLGGQNTEAFF.